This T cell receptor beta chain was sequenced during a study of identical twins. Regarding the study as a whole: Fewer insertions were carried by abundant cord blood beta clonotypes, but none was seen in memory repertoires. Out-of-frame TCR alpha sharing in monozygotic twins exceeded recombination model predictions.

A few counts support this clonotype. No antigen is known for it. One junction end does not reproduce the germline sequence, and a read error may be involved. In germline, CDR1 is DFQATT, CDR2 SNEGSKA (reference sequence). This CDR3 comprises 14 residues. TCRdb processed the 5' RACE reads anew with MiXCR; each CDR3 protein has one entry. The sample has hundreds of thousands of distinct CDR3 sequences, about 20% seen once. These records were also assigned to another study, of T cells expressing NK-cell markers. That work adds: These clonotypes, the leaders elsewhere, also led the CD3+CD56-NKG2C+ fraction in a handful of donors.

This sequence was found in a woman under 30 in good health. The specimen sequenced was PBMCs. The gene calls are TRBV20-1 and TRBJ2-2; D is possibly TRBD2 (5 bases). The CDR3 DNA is TGCAGTGCTAGAGATCGGAGGAACGCCGGGGAGCTGTTTTTT. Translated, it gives CSARDRRNAGELFF.